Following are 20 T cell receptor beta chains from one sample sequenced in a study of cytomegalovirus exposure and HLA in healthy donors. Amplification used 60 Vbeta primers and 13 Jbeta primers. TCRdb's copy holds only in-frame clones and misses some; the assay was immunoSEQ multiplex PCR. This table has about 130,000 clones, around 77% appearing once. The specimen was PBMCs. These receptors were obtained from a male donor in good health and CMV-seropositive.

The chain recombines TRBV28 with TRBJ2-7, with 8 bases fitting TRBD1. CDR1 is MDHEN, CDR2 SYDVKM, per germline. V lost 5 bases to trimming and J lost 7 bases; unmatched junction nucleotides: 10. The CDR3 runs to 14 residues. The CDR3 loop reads CASSGQGLLREQYF. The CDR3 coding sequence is TGTGCCAGCAGTGGACAGGGCCTTTTAAGGGAGCAGTACTTC.

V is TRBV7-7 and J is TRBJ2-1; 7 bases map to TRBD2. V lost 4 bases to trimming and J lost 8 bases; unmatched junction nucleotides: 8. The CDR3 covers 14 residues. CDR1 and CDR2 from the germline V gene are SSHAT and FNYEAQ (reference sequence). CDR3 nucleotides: TGTGCCAGCAGCTGGGGCGAGGCGGGGGATGAGCAGTTCTTC. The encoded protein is CASSWGEAGDEQFF. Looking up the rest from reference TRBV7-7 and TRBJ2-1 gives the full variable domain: GAGVSQSPRYKVTKRGQDVTLRCDPISSHATLYWYQQALGQGPEFLTYFNYEAQPDKSGLPSDRFSAERPEGSISTLTIQRTEQRDSAMYRCASSWGEAGDEQFFGPGTRLTVL.

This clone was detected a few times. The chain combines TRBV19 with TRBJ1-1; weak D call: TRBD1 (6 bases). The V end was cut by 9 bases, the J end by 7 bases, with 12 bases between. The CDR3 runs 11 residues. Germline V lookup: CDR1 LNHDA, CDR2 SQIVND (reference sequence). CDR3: CASSTGIEAFF. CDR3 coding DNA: TGTGCCAGCAGCACAGGGATTGAAGCTTTCTTT.

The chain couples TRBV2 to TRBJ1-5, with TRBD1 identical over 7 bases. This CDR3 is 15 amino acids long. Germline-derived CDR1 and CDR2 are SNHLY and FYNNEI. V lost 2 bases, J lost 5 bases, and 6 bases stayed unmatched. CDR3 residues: CASSERQGSYQPQHF. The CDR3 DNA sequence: TGTGCCAGCAGTGAACGACAGGGTAGTTATCAGCCCCAGCATTTT.

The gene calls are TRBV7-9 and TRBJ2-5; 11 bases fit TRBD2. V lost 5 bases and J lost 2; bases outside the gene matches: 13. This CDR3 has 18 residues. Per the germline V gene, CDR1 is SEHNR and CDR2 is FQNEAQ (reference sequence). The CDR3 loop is CASSTPPGLAAAQETQYF. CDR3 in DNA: TGTGCCAGCAGCACCCCCCCGGGACTAGCGGCCGCTCAAGAGACCCAGTACTTC.

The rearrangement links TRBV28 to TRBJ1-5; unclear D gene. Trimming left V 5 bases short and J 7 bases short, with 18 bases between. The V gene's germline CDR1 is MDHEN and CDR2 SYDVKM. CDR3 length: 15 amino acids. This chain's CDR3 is CASSPGVSLDQPQHF. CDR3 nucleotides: TGTGCCAGCAGTCCGGGAGTGTCCTTGGACCAGCCCCAGCATTTT.

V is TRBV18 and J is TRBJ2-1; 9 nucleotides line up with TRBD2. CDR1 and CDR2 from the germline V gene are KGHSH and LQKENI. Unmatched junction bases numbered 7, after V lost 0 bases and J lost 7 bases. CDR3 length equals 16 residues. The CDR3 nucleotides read TGTGCCAGCTCACCACCACCTAGCGGGGTGTGGAATGAGCAGTTCTTC. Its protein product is CASSPPPSGVWNEQFF.

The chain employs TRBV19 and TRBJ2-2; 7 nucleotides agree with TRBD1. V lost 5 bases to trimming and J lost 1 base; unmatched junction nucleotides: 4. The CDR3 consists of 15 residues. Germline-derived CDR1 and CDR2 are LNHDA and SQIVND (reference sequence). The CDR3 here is CASSVRDRNTGELFF. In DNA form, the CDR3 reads TGTGCCAGTAGTGTCCGGGACAGGAACACCGGGGAGCTGTTTTTT.

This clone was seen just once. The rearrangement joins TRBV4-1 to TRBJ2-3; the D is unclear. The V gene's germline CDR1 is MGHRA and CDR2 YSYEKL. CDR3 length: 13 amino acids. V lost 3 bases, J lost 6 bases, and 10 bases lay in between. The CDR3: CASSHAFSDTQYF. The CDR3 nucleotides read TGCGCCAGCAGCCATGCGTTTTCGGATACGCAGTATTTT.

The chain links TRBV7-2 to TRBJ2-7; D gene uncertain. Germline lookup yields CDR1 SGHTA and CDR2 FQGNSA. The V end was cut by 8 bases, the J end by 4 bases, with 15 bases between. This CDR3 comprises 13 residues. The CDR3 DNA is TGTGCCAGCTCGACGGCTAGAAGTTACGAGCAGTACTTC. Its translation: CASSTARSYEQYF.

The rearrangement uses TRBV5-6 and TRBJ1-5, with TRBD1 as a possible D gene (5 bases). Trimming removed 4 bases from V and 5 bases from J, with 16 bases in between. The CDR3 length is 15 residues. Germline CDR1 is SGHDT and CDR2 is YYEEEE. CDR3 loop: CASSLRRGSHQPQHF. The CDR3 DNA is TGTGCCAGCAGCCTCCGACGGGGGTCGCATCAGCCCCAGCATTTT.

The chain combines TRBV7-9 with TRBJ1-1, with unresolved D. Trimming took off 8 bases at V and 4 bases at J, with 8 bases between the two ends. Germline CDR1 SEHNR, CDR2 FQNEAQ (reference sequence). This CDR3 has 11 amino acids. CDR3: CASEVITEAFF. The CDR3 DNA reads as TGTGCCAGCGAGGTGATCACTGAAGCTTTCTTT.

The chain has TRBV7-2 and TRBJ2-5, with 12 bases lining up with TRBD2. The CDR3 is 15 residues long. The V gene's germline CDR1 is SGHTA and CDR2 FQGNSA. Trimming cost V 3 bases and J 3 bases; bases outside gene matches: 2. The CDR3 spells CASSFGLAGKETQYF. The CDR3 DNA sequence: TGTGCCAGCAGCTTCGGACTAGCGGGGAAAGAGACCCAGTACTTC. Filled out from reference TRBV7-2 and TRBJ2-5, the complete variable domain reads GAGVSQSPSNKVTEKGKDVELRCDPISGHTALYWYRQSLGQGLEFLIYFQGNSAPDKSGLPSDRFSAERTGGSVSTLTIQRTQQEDSAVYLCASSFGLAGKETQYFGPGTRLLVL.

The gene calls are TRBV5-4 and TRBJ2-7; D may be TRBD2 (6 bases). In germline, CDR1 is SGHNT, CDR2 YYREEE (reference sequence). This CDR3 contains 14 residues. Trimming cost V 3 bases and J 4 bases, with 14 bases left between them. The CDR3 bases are TGTGCCAGCAGCTCCGGGACTTTTTCATACGAGCAGTACTTC. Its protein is CASSSGTFSYEQYF.

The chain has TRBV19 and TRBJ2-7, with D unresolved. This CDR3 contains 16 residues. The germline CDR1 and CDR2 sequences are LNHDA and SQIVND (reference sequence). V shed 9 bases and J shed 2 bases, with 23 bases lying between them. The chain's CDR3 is CASAPKEWNRPYEQYF. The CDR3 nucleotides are TGTGCCAGCGCACCCAAAGAATGGAACAGACCCTACGAGCAGTACTTC.

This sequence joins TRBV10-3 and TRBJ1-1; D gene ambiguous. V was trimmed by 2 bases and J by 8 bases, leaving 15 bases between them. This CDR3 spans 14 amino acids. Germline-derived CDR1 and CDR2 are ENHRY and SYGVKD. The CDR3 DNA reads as TGTGCCATCAGTGAGGGAGGGAGTGTAGGGGAAGCTTTCTTT. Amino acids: CAISEGGSVGEAFF.

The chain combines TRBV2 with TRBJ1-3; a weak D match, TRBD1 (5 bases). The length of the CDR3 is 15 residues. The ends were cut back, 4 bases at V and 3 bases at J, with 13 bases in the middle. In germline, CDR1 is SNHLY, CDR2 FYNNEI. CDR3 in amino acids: CASSVGGTYGNTIYF. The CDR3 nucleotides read TGTGCCAGCAGTGTTGGGGGGACTTATGGAAACACCATATATTTT.

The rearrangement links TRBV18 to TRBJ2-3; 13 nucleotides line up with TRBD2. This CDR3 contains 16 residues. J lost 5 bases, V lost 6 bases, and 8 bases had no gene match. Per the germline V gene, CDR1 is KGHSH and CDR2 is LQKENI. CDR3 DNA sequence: TGTGCCAGCTCCCGGACTAGCGGGGGCCTCGGAGATACGCAGTATTTT. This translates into CASSRTSGGLGDTQYF.

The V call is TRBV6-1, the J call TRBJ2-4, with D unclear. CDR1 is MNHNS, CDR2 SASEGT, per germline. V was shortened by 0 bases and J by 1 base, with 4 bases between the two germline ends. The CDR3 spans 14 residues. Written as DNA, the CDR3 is TGTGCCAGCAGTGAAGCCCCTGCCAAAAACATTCAGTACTTC. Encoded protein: CASSEAPAKNIQYF.

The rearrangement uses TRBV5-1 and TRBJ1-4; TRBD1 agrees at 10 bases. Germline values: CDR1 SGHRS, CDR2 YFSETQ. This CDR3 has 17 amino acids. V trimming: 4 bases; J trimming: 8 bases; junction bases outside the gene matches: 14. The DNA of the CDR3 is TGCGCCAGCAGCCTACCCGGCCCGGGGACAGGGGAGGAAAAACTGTTTTTT. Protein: CASSLPGPGTGEEKLFF.